This entry features one T cell receptor beta chain sequence. V dropped 2 bases and J dropped 7 bases, with 15 bases sitting between them. CDR3 length: 15 amino acids. The germline gives CDR1 MDHEN, CDR2 SYDVKM. This sample stems from a study of blood T cell repertoires in COVID-19. Overall study: COVID-19 samples from acute and convalescent phases originated in the United States, Italy and Spain. Sample material is recorded as cDNA or gDNA derived from T cells, B-cell-depleted T cells, or PBMCs.

TCRdb's table, derived via immunoSEQ multiplex PCR, lists solely in-frame clones and lacks some. Counted here are fewer than 300,000 clones, 84% occurring once; the ten biggest clones make up around 9.2%. The rearrangement uses TRBV28 and TRBJ2-1; D perhaps matches TRBD2 (7 bases). The sequence was collected from a human donor in a cohort sampled during active COVID-19. Specimen: peripheral blood. In nucleotides, the CDR3 is TGTGCCAGCAGTTTAGAATGGGGGGGCAAAAATGAGCAGTTCTTC. Its protein is CASSLEWGGKNEQFF.